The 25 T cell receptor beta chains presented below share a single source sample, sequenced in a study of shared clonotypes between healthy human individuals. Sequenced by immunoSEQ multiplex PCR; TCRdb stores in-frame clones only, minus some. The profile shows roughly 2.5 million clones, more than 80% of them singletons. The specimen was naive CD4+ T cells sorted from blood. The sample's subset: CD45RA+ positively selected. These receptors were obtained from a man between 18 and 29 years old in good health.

The CDR3: CASIGTGNKYEQFF. The CDR3 DNA sequence: TGCGCCTCAATTGGGACAGGGAATAAGTATGAGCAGTTCTTC. The chain couples TRBV5-1 to TRBJ2-1, with 9 bases matching TRBD1. V trimming: 10 bases; J trimming: 8 bases; junction bases outside the gene matches: 13. Germline assignment: CDR1 SGHRS and CDR2 YFSETQ. This CDR3 spans 14 amino acids.

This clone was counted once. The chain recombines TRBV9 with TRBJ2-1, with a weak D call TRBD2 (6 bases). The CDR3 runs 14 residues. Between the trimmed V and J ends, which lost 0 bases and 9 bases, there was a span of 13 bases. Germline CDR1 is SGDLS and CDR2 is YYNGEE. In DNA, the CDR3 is TGTGCCAGCAGCGTAGATGCTAGCGATGGTGAGCAGTTCTTC. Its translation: CASSVDASDGEQFF.

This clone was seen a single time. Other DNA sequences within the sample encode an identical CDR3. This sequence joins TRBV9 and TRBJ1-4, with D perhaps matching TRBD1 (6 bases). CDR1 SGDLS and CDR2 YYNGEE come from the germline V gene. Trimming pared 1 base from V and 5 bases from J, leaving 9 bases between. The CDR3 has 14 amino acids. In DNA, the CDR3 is TGTGCCAGCAGCGTAAATACAGGGAATGAAAAACTGTTTTTT. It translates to CASSVNTGNEKLFF.

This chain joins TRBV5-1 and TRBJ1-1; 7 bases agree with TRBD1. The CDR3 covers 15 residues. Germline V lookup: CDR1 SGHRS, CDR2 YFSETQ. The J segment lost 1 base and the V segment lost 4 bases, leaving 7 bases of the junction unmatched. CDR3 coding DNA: TGCGCCAGCAGCATCTCCGGGACAGCGAACACTGAAGCTTTCTTT. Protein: CASSISGTANTEAFF.

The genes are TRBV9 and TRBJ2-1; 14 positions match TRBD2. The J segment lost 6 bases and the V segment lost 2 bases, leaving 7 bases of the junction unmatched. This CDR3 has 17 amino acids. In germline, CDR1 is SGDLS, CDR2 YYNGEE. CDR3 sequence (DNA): TGTGCCAGCAGCGTTTGGCCGACTAGCGGGGGGGCCAATGAGCAGTTCTTC. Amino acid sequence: CASSVWPTSGGANEQFF.

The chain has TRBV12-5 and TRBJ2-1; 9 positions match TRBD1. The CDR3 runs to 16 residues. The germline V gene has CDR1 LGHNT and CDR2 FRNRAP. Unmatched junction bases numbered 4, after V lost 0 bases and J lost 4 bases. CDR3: CASGLVLGQGYNEQFF. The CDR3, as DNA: TGTGCTAGTGGTTTGGTACTCGGACAGGGGTACAATGAGCAGTTCTTC.

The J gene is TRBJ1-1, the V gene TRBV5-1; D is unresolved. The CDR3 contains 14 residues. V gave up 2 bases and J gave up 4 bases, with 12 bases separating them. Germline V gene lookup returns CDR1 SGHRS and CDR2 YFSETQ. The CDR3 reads CASSFEVVGTEAFF. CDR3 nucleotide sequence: TGCGCCAGCAGCTTCGAGGTAGTGGGCACTGAAGCTTTCTTT.

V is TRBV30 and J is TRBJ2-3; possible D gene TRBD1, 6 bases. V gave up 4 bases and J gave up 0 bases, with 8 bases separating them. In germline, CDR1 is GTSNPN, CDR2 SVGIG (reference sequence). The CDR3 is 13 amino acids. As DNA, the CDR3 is TGTGCCTGGATCCAGGGGAGCACAGATACGCAGTATTTT. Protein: CAWIQGSTDTQYF.

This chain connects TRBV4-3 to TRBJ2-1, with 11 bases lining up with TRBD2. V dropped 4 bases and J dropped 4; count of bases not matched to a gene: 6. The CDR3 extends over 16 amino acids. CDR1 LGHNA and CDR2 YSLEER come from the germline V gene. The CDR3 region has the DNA TGCGCCAGCAGCCCGATAGCGGGAGGGCCGTACAATGAGCAGTTCTTC. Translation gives CASSPIAGGPYNEQFF.

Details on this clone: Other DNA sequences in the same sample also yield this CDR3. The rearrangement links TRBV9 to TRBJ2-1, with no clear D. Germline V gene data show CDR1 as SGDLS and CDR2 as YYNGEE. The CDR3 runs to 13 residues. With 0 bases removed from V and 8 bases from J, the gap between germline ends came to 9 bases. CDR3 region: CASSVGPGDEQFF. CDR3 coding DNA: TGTGCCAGCAGCGTAGGACCTGGGGATGAGCAGTTCTTC.

CDR3 region: CAWSVQFNAGKETQYF. The CDR3 DNA is TGTGCCTGGAGTGTACAGTTTAATGCGGGGAAAGAGACCCAGTACTTC. J is TRBJ2-5 and V is TRBV30, with D possibly TRBD2 on 6 matching bases. Germline V CDR1 and CDR2: GTSNPN, SVGIG (reference sequence). V dropped 0 bases and J dropped 3 bases, with 17 bases sitting between them. The CDR3 is 16 residues long.

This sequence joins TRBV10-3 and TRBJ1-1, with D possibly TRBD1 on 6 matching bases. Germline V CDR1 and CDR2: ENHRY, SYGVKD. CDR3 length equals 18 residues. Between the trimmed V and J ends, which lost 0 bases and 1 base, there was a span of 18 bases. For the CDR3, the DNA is TGTGCCATCAGTGAGTCTTCTCGGGGGCACACAGCGAACACTGAAGCTTTCTTT. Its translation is CAISESSRGHTANTEAFF.

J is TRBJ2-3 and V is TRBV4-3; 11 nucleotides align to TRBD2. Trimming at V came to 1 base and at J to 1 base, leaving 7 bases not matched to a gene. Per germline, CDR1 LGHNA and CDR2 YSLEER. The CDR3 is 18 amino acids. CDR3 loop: CASSQGASGGPRTDTQYF. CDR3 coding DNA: TGCGCCAGCAGCCAAGGGGCTAGCGGGGGGCCGCGCACAGATACGCAGTATTTT.

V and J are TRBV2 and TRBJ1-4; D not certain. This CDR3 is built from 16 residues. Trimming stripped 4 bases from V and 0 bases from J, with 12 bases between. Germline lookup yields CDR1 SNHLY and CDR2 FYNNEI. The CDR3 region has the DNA TGTGCCAGCAGTGTATTCCCCCGAGCAACTAATGAAAAACTGTTTTTT. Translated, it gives CASSVFPRATNEKLFF. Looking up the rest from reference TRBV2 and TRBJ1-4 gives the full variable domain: EPEVTQTPSHQVTQMGQEVILRCVPISNHLYFYWYRQILGQKVEFLVSFYNNEISEKSEIFDDQFSVERPDGSNFTLKIRSTKLEDSAMYFCASSVFPRATNEKLFFGSGTQLSVL.

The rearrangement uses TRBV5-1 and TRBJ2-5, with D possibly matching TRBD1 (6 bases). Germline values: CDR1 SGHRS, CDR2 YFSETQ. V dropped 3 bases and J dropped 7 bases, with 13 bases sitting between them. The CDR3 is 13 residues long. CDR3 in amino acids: CASSSTGSGTQYF. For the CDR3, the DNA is TGCGCCAGCAGCTCCACAGGGTCGGGGACCCAGTACTTC.

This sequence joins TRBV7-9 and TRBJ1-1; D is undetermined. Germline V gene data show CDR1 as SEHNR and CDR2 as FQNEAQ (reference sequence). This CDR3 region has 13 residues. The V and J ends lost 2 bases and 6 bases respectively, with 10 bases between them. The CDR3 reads CASSLSPGPEAFF. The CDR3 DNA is TGTGCCAGCAGCTTATCCCCAGGACCTGAAGCTTTCTTT.

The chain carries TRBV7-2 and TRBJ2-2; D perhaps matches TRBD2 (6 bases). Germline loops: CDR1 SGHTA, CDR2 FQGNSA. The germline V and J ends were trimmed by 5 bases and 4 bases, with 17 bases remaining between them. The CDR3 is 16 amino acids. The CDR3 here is CASSPGLPEGTGELFF. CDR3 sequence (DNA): TGTGCCAGCAGCCCGGGACTCCCCGAGGGCACCGGGGAGCTGTTTTTT.

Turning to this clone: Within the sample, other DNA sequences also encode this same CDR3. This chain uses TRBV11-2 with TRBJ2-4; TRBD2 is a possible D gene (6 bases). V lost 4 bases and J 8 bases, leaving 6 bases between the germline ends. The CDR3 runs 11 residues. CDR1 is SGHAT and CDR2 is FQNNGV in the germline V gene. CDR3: CASSSGDIQYF. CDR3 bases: TGTGCCAGCAGCTCGGGGGACATTCAGTACTTC.

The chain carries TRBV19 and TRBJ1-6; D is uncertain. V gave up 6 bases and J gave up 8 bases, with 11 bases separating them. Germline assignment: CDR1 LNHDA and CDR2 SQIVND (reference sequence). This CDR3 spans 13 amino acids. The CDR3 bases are TGTGCCAGTAGAAAAGAGATGGATTCACCCCTCCACTTT. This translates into CASRKEMDSPLHF.

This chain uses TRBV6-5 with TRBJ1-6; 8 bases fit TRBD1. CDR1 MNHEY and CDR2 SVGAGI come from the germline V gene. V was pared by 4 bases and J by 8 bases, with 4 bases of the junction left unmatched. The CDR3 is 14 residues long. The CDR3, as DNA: TGTGCCAGCAGTTGGTCAGGGGGCGATTCACCCCTCCACTTT. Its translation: CASSWSGGDSPLHF.

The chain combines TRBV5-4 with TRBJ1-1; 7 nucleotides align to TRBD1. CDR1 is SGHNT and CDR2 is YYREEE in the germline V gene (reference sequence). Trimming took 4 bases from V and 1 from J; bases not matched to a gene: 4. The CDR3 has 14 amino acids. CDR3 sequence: CASSTGQRNTEAFF. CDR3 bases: TGTGCCAGCAGCACGGGACAGCGGAACACTGAAGCTTTCTTT.

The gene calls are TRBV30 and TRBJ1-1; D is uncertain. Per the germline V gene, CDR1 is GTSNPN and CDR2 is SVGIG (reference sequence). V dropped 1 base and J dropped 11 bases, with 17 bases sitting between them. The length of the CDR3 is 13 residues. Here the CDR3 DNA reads TGTGCCTGGAGTGCCCCAGAGGGAGGGTTGGCTTTCTTT. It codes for CAWSAPEGGLAFF. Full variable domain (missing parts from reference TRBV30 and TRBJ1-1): SQTIHQWPATLVQPVGSPLSLECTVEGTSNPNLYWYRQAAGRGLQLLFYSVGIGQISSEVPQNLSASRPQDRQFILSSKKLLLSDSGFYLCAWSAPEGGLAFFGQGTRLTVV.

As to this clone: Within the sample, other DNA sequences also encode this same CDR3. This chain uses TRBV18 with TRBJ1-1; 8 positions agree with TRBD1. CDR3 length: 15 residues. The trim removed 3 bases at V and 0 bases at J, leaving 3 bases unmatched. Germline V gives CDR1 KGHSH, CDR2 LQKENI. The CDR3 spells CASSPPTGVNTEAFF. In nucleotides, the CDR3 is TGTGCCAGCTCACCGCCGACAGGGGTGAACACTGAAGCTTTCTTT.

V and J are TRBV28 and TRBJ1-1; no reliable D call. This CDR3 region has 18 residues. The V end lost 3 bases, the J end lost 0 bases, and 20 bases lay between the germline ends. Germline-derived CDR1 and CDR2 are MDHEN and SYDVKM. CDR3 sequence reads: CASSFKAAGFGMNTEAFF. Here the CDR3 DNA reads TGTGCCAGCAGTTTTAAGGCTGCGGGGTTTGGGATGAACACTGAAGCTTTCTTT.

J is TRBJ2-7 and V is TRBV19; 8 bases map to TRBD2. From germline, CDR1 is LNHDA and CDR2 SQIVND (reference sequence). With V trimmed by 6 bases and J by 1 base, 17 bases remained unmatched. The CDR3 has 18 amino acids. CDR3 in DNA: TGTGCCAGTAGCGACTCATCCCGCCCGGGACTAGGATCCTACGAGCAGTACTTC. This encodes CASSDSSRPGLGSYEQYF.